The 2 T cell receptor beta chains listed next were all sequenced from one sample in a study of shared clonotypes between healthy human individuals. Positively selected for CCR7, the CD45RO-negative cells used as naive CD8 cells excluded terminally differentiated effector memory CD45RA+ cells. Libraries were prepared by immunoSEQ multiplex PCR; TCRdb keeps only in-frame clonotypes and omits some of them. In the table there are around 2,100,000 clones, about 94% of which are singletons. The sample taken for sequencing was naive CD8+ T cells sorted from blood. The receptors stem from a man aged 18-30 years in good health.

J is TRBJ2-5 and V is TRBV7-9, with D tentatively TRBD2 (5 bases). V lost 3 bases and J 4 bases, leaving 12 bases between the germline ends. Germline lookup yields CDR1 SEHNR and CDR2 FQNEAQ (reference sequence). This CDR3 is built from 14 residues. The CDR3 DNA reads TGTGCCAGCAGCTTTGTTACAGCGGCAGAGACCCAGTACTTC. Its translation is CASSFVTAAETQYF.

The V call is TRBV7-9, the J call TRBJ1-3, with D unresolved. The CDR3 has 14 amino acids. The V gene lost 0 bases and the J gene lost 3 bases, with 6 bases spanning the gap. CDR1 and CDR2 from the germline V gene are SEHNR and FQNEAQ (reference sequence). The CDR3 sequence is CASSLAGLGNTIYF. Written as DNA, the CDR3 is TGTGCCAGCAGCTTAGCAGGGCTTGGAAACACCATATATTTT. Supplemented by reference TRBV7-9 and TRBJ1-3, the full variable domain reads DTGVSQNPRHKITKRGQNVTFRCDPISEHNRLYWYRQTLGQGPEFLTYFQNEAQLEKSRLLSDRFSAERPKGSFSTLEIQRTEQGDSAMYLCASSLAGLGNTIYFGEGSWLTVV.